Sequencing of this T cell receptor beta chain was carried out in a study of OX40 agonist ivuxolimab in advanced cancers. Background on the study: Patients enrolled in dose escalation were diagnosed with hepatocellular carcinoma, melanoma, renal cell or head and neck cancer. From roughly 20 to 85 years was the age range, with a mean of around 54 years, and about 83% were male. The study's findings and limits: Blood T cells, both CD4+ and CD8+, expanded clonally by week 6 at 0.1 to 3.0 mg/kg. Part of the nonresponder group also had normalized T-cell clonal expansion that was low.

Germline trimming cut 5 bases from V and 6 bases from J; bases unmatched to any gene: 4. This CDR3 is 12 amino acids long. CDR1 and CDR2 (germline): MNHEY, SVGAGI. The data were produced by immunoSEQ multiplex PCR, yet TCRdb's version contains in-frame clones alone and is incomplete. The table includes 45,000 to 65,000 clones, 70% to 90% detected once. To note about this clone: Its antigen is unknown.

The sequences come from CD4+ or CD8+ T cells sorted from blood, collected in a trial of the OX40 agonist ivuxolimab. This sequence was found in an adult with an advanced solid tumor such as melanoma, head and neck, liver or kidney cancer. This chain joins TRBV6-5 and TRBJ2-7; 7 nucleotides match TRBD1. CDR3 in DNA: TGTGCCAGCAGTGCGGACAGGCGCGAGCAGTACTTC. Amino acids: CASSADRREQYF.